This T cell receptor (beta chain) comes out of a study of shared clonotypes between healthy human individuals. Using immunoSEQ multiplex PCR, the repertoire was profiled, and TCRdb retains in-frame clones only, with some absent. The sample has roughly 2.5 million clones, 90% to 95% seen once; the top ten hold 0.13% to 0.15%. V was shortened by 0 bases and J by 0 bases, with 7 bases between the two germline ends. The CDR3 loop spans 15 amino acids. CDR1 is SGHTA, CDR2 FQGNSA, per germline. The chain has TRBV7-2 and TRBJ2-3; D unclear. Source material: naive CD4+ T cells sorted from blood. The subset was: CD45RA+ positively selected. The source is a young man in good health. CDR3 protein: CASSLAGPSTDTQYF. DNA of the CDR3: TGTGCCAGCAGCTTAGCTGGCCCCAGCACAGATACGCAGTATTTT.